Sequencing of this T cell receptor beta chain was carried out in a study of neoadjuvant anti-PD-1 for oral cavity cancer. The repertoire was sequenced with immunoSEQ multiplex PCR; TCRdb's copy has only in-frame clones and lacks some. The data show approximately 35,000 clones, around nine tenths seen once. Germline loops: CDR1 SGHTA, CDR2 FQGNSA. The CDR3 spans 15 residues. V was pared by 2 bases and J by 1 base, with 12 bases between. Blood cells were analyzed directly, without culture or expansion. This receptor was taken from a person aged 35-79 years with oral cavity squamous cell carcinoma. Source: PBMCs, taken before nivolumab (anti-PD-1) treatment. The chain recombines TRBV7-2 with TRBJ2-7; D is ambiguous. The DNA of the CDR3 is TGTGCCAGCAGCTTAAGAGGACGGAGTTCCTACGAGCAGTACTTC. Translating gives CASSLRGRSSYEQYF.